This is a list of T cell receptor beta chains from one sample in a study of patients and donors after allogeneic stem cell transplantation. MiXCR, applied by TCRdb to the RT-PCR reads, yields one record per CDR3 protein. The sample shows over 200,000 distinct CDR3 sequences, over 30% of them seen only once. The sequenced sample was blood, either unsorted or a sorted T cell fraction (not recorded which). The receptor source for this set is a human donor who was either an allogeneic HSCT recipient or a stem cell or donor lymphocyte infusion donor (not recorded which). It is not recorded whose cells these are; they may come from a transplant donor. CDR3s include the opening cysteine and the closing phenylalanine or tryptophan. D genes are given only for firm matches. Size tells how often a clone was seen (once, few, many) or the class of an expanded clone, and some rows leave it out.

CASRTRSSYEQYF . TRBV6-1 .
CASSLGFRTGEMNTEAFF TRBD1 TRBV7-6 .
CAISEPGGTAYEQYF TRBD2 TRBV10-3 few
CASSRDVRGNSGELFF . TRBV4-1 .
CASSLQASTDTQYF . TRBV7-2 .
CASSLTGNSFTDTQYF . TRBV7-3 .
CASSPEGIYLYGYTF . TRBV3-1 .
CASSLPDRPAYEQYF . TRBV27 .
CASSPLGLRVSGNTIYF . TRBV6-5 few
CATSRVAGYSGEAFF . TRBV15 .
CASSNGGYTGELFF TRBD2 TRBV6-5 .
CAWSTQGVTEAFF . TRBV30 once
CASRATGTDTQYF . TRBV6-2/TRBV6-3 .
CASSLRQGSQPQHF TRBD1 TRBV13 few
CATSDMYQETQYF . TRBV24-1 few
CASSVVAGAGNEQFF . TRBV9 .
CASSLSFGYSNQPQHF . TRBV5-6 few
CASSPGAPLPEQFF . TRBV18 .
CASTRIRTATGNTIYF . TRBV28 few
CASSQDGDTDTQYF . TRBV4-2 .
CSAKGLTEAFF . TRBV20-1 .
CASSYTIPTNYGYTF . TRBV6-6 .
CASRGGLSTDTQYF . TRBV2 .
CASSPRQYYAYTF . TRBV6-6 .
CASSYSSPLAAWSTDTQYF TRBD2 TRBV27 .
CSAPDGGRGSPLHF . TRBV20-1 few
CASSPVGSPLHF . TRBV12-3/TRBV12-4 .
CASSLRDTSYEQYF . TRBV5-6 .